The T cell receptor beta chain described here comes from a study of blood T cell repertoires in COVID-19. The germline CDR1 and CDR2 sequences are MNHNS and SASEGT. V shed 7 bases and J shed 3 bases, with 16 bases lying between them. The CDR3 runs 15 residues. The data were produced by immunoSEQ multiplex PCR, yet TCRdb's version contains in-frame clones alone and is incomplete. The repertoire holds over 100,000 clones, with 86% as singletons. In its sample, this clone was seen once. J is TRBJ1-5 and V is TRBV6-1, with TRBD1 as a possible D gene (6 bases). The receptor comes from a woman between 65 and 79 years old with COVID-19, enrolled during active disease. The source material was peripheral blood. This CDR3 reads CASNHNGQNNQPQHF. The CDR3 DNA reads TGTGCCAGCAACCACAATGGACAGAACAATCAGCCCCAGCATTTT.